These 11 T cell receptor beta chains were sequenced from one sample in a study of graft-versus-host responses after intestinal transplantation. Assay: immunoSEQ multiplex PCR; the TCRdb copy retains only in-frame clones and omits some. This table holds roughly 98,000 clones, just under 95% found once. The antigens these receptors bind are not known. The sample was unstimulated CD8+ T cells sorted from spleen or lymph node cells, taken before transplant. These receptors all come from a human donor who was the organ donor for an intestinal transplant.

Comment on this clone: At the DNA level, this CDR3 is encoded by other sequences in the same sample as well. The CDR3 nucleotides read TGTGCCAGTAGTATTGGGGGGAACCAGCCCCAGCATTTT. It encodes CASSIGGNQPQHF. The chain employs TRBV19 and TRBJ1-5; D might be TRBD1 (5 bases). The ends were cut back, 3 bases at V and 7 bases at J, with 10 bases in the middle. From germline, CDR1 is LNHDA and CDR2 SQIVND (reference sequence). CDR3 length: 13 residues.

The chain uses TRBV5-4 and TRBJ2-7, with D perhaps TRBD2 (6 bases). The CDR3 spans 14 residues. CDR1 is SGHNT, CDR2 YYREEE, per germline (reference sequence). V was shortened by 3 bases and J by 2 bases, with 12 bases between the two germline ends. The CDR3 nucleotides read TGTGCCAGCAGCTACAAGGGAGGTCCCTACGAGCAGTACTTC. It specifies CASSYKGGPYEQYF.

The chain carries TRBV6-1 and TRBJ2-7; 8 bases fit TRBD2. The length of the CDR3 is 13 residues. V shed 6 bases and J 6 bases; nucleotides not matched to a gene: 7. Germline V CDR1 and CDR2: MNHNS, SASEGT. This CDR3 is CASRGPGGVEQYF. The CDR3 nucleotides read TGTGCCAGCAGGGGGCCGGGAGGGGTCGAGCAGTACTTC.

Only one count was recorded for this clone. In nucleotides, the CDR3 is TGCGCCAGCAGCCAAACGACCGGGCCCCAGGGGGCTAACTATGGCTACACCTTC. This translates into CASSQTTGPQGANYGYTF. The chain links TRBV4-1 to TRBJ1-2, with 7 nucleotides matching TRBD1. V lost 2 bases and J lost 0; bases outside the gene matches: 12. The CDR3 extends over 18 amino acids. Looked up from germline, CDR1 is MGHRA and CDR2 is YSYEKL.

The rearrangement joins TRBV4-1 to TRBJ1-2; D remains ambiguous. The CDR3 runs to 15 residues. The germline V and J ends were trimmed by 1 base and 0 bases, with 9 bases remaining between them. Germline CDR1 and CDR2: MGHRA and YSYEKL. CDR3 DNA sequence: TGCGCCAGCAGCCAAGCCGGTAGAACTAACTATGGCTACACCTTC. Amino acid sequence: CASSQAGRTNYGYTF.

The chain recombines TRBV29-1 with TRBJ1-2, with D possibly matching TRBD1 (5 bases). Trimming stripped 6 bases from V and 8 bases from J, with 19 bases between. The V gene's germline CDR1 is SQVTM and CDR2 ANQGSEA. The CDR3 extends over 13 amino acids. The CDR3 is CSVPKGGAKGYTF. CDR3 nucleotides: TGCAGCGTGCCTAAAGGAGGGGCGAAGGGCTACACCTTC.

This clone showed up just a few times. The V and J genes are TRBV27 and TRBJ1-2, with D perhaps matching TRBD1 (6 bases). With 6 bases removed from V and 5 bases from J, the gap between germline ends came to 19 bases. The germline V gene has CDR1 MNHEY and CDR2 SMNVEV (reference sequence). There are 15 residues in the CDR3. The CDR3 nucleotides read TGTGCCAGCAGCCAGGGGCAGTATGGGAGATATGGCTACACCTTC. It is translated as CASSQGQYGRYGYTF.

This sequence joins TRBV7-2 and TRBJ1-2, with D possibly being TRBD1 (5 bases). Germline CDR1 and CDR2: SGHTA and FQGNSA. V was clipped by 1 base and J by 4 bases, with 7 bases between them. This CDR3 region has 13 residues. CDR3: CASSLETGYGYTF. The CDR3 DNA reads as TGTGCCAGCAGCTTAGAAACAGGCTATGGCTACACCTTC.

The rearrangement links TRBV10-3 to TRBJ2-1, with 14 bases aligning to TRBD2. CDR3 length: 17 amino acids. Germline CDR1 ENHRY, CDR2 SYGVKD. V lost 2 bases, J lost 7 bases, and 7 bases stayed unmatched. The CDR3 reads CAISEEVGTSGSNEQFF. The CDR3 nucleotides read TGTGCCATCAGTGAGGAGGTCGGGACTAGCGGGAGTAATGAGCAGTTCTTC.

This sequence joins TRBV4-2 and TRBJ2-1; D call uncertain. Trimming took 0 bases from V and 1 from J, leaving 7 bases between them. This CDR3 region has 15 residues. Germline CDR1 reads LGHNA; CDR2 reads YNFKEQ. Here the CDR3 DNA reads TGTGCCAGCAGCCAAGATATGCGGTCCTACAATGAGCAGTTCTTC. Amino acid sequence: CASSQDMRSYNEQFF.

In DNA form, the CDR3 reads TGTGCCAGCAGTTACGGGACTAGCGGATTCACAGATACGCAGTATTTT. This encodes CASSYGTSGFTDTQYF. The V call is TRBV6-5, the J call TRBJ2-3, with 11 nucleotides matching TRBD2. The CDR3 contains 16 residues. Germline CDR1 and CDR2: MNHEY and SVGAGI. The junction had 3 bases not matched to a gene; V was cut back by 2 bases and J by 2 bases.